This TCR beta chain comes out of a study of metastatic and nonmetastatic thyroid tumors. In the study overall: Repertoire comparisons spanned blood and tumor or nodule tissue from malignant and benign thyroid patients. Whole-study findings and limits: Reported TCR beta diversity, measured in blood and tumor, was significantly higher for malignant thyroid tumors than for benign nodules.

Until they underwent thyroid surgery, no patient had received any treatment. V lost 5 bases to trimming and J lost 2 bases, with 9 bases between them. This CDR3 spans 13 amino acids. Germline CDR1 and CDR2: ENHRY and SYGVKD. By frequency in the sample, this clone is medium-sized. Its antigen is undetermined. Other DNA variants within this sample encode the same CDR3. Study processing details: CDR3 differences across clinicopathological groups were used to build a distant-metastasis classifier for papillary thyroid cancer. From the PCR reads, TCRdb re-called clones with MiXCR. The authors' filters were not applied to this entry. This sample has roughly 6,400 clones, with approximately 15% found just once.

The source of this sequence is a male donor with papillary thyroid cancer or a benign thyroid nodule (not recorded which). Some clones in this sample may be carry-over from other donors' samples. The chain employs TRBV10-3 and TRBJ2-5; maybe TRBD1 (6 bases). The sequenced sample was tumor tissue. CDR3 nucleotides: TGTGCCATCAGTCCAGGACAGCAAGAGACCCAGTACTTC. Translating gives CAISPGQQETQYF.